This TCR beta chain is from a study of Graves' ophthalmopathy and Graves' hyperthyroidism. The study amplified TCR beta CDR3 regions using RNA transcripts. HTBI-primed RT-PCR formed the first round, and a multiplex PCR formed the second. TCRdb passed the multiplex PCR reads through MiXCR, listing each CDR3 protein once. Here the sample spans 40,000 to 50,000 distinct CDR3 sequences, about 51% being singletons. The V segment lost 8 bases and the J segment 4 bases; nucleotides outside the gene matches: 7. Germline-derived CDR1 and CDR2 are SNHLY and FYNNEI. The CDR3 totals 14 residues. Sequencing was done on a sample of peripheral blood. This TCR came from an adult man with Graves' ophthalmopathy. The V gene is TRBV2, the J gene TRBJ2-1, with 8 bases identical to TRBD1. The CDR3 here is CASEDRAIYNEQFF. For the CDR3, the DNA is TGTGCCAGCGAGGACAGGGCGATATACAATGAGCAGTTCTTC.